The 19 T cell receptor beta chains below come from one sample, sequenced in a study of blood T cell repertoires in COVID-19. The data were produced by immunoSEQ multiplex PCR, yet TCRdb's version contains in-frame clones alone and is incomplete. The sample holds a few hundred thousand clones, roughly 80% seen once. The source material was peripheral blood. These receptors all stem from a man in his 60s with acute or convalescent COVID-19.

The chain links TRBV7-9 to TRBJ2-7, with 7 bases matching TRBD1. V shed 5 bases and J 3 bases; nucleotides not matched to a gene: 7. This CDR3 is 14 amino acids long. CDR1 and CDR2 from the germline V gene are SEHNR and FQNEAQ (reference sequence). In DNA form, the CDR3 reads TGTGCCAGCAGCACACCGGGACAGATCTACGAGCAGTACTTC. Encoded protein: CASSTPGQIYEQYF. Drawing the rest from reference TRBV7-9 and TRBJ2-7, the complete variable domain is DTGVSQNPRHKITKRGQNVTFRCDPISEHNRLYWYRQTLGQGPEFLTYFQNEAQLEKSRLLSDRFSAERPKGSFSTLEIQRTEQGDSAMYLCASSTPGQIYEQYFGPGTRLTVT.

The chain links TRBV5-1 to TRBJ1-2; 7 positions agree with TRBD1. The junction had 12 bases not matched to a gene; V was cut back by 8 bases and J by 2 bases. Germline-derived CDR1 and CDR2 are SGHRS and YFSETQ. The CDR3 consists of 15 residues. CDR3 sequence reads: CASRTGDSPNYGYTF. For the CDR3, the DNA is TGCGCCAGTCGCACCGGGGACAGCCCAAACTATGGCTACACCTTC.

This chain connects TRBV6-1 to TRBJ1-2, with D unclear. V lost 7 bases and J lost 0, with 12 bases in between. Germline V gene sequence: CDR1 MNHNS, CDR2 SASEGT. The CDR3 spans 14 residues. CDR3 sequence: CASNPGRSNYGYTF. CDR3 sequence (DNA): TGTGCCAGCAACCCCGGGAGGTCTAACTATGGCTACACCTTC.

The CDR3, as DNA: TGTGCCATCAGCTCAACAGACACTAGCACAGATACGCAGTATTTT. It specifies CAISSTDTSTDTQYF. The chain joins TRBV10-3 to TRBJ2-3, with unresolved D. The CDR3 sequence is 15 residues long. V lost 6 bases and J lost 0, with 13 bases in between. Germline V gene lookup returns CDR1 ENHRY and CDR2 SYGVKD.

V is TRBV5-1 and J is TRBJ2-5, with TRBD1 matching over 9 bases. This CDR3 has 16 amino acids. V was pared by 7 bases and J by 2 bases, with 12 bases of the junction left unmatched. Germline V gene sequence: CDR1 SGHRS, CDR2 YFSETQ. CDR3 loop: CASRGQGGVRQETQYF. The CDR3 nucleotides read TGCGCCAGCCGGGGACAGGGAGGTGTGCGACAAGAGACCCAGTACTTC.

This chain joins TRBV3-1 (or the pseudogene TRBV3-2) and TRBJ1-6; perhaps TRBD1 as D (5 bases). V was cut by 2 bases and J by 1 base, with 6 bases left in between. This CDR3 region has 15 residues. Germline CDR1 and CDR2: LGHDT and YNNKEL (reference sequence). CDR3 DNA: TGTGCCAGCAGCCAAAGGGGTTCCTATAATTCACCCCTCCACTTT. Its translation: CASSQRGSYNSPLHF.

The chain links TRBV3-1 (or the pseudogene TRBV3-2) to TRBJ1-5; D is unresolved. Deletions cut 1 base from V and 4 bases from J, with 11 bases between. Germline V lookup: CDR1 LGHDT, CDR2 YNNKEL (reference sequence). The CDR3 loop spans 15 amino acids. For the CDR3, the DNA is TGTGCCAGCAGCCAAGGAACAGCCGATAATCAGCCCCAGCATTTT. This gives the protein CASSQGTADNQPQHF.

The rearrangement links TRBV29-1 to TRBJ1-2; D may be TRBD1 (5 bases). Trimming took 4 bases from V and 4 from J, leaving 13 bases between them. The CDR3 totals 13 residues. Germline values: CDR1 SQVTM, CDR2 ANQGSEA. The chain's CDR3 is CSVASADTYGYTF. CDR3 coding DNA: TGCAGCGTTGCCTCCGCGGACACCTATGGCTACACCTTC.

In nucleotides, the CDR3 is TGTGCCAGCAGCTTAGAAGTCTGGACTAGCGGGCAAGAGACCCAGTACTTC. Protein product: CASSLEVWTSGQETQYF. This chain uses TRBV7-6 with TRBJ2-5; TRBD2 aligns across 11 bases. Germline CDR1 and CDR2: SGHVS and FNYEAQ. The CDR3 has 17 amino acids. The ends lost 1 base at V and 2 bases at J; junction bases unmatched: 6.

This clone has only a few counts. V usage is TRBV7-9 and J usage is TRBJ2-3, with 11 bases identical to TRBD1. J was trimmed by 5 bases and V by 3 bases; bases with no gene match: 7. The V gene's germline CDR1 is SEHNR and CDR2 FQNEAQ (reference sequence). This CDR3 has 16 amino acids. CDR3 bases: TGTGCCAGCAGCTTTCCGGACAGGGGGCAGGGAGATACGCAGTATTTT. Amino acids: CASSFPDRGQGDTQYF.

This clone was seen only a few times. The genes are TRBV28 and TRBJ1-2; tentatively, D is TRBD1 (5 bases). Germline assignment: CDR1 MDHEN and CDR2 SYDVKM. This CDR3 has 12 residues. V lost 6 bases to trimming and J lost 4 bases, with 9 bases between them. CDR3 protein: CASRLGGYGYTF. In DNA form, the CDR3 reads TGTGCCAGCAGGCTCGGGGGCTATGGCTACACCTTC.

A few counts support this clone. This chain links TRBV3-1 (or the pseudogene TRBV3-2) with TRBJ2-1, with 10 bases lining up with TRBD2. This CDR3 spans 15 amino acids. Germline assignment: CDR1 LGHDT and CDR2 YNNKEL (reference sequence). With 4 bases clipped from V and 7 bases from J, the junction kept 7 bases outside the gene matches. For the CDR3, the DNA is TGTGCCAGCAGCCGCCCACTAGCGGGGTTGAATGAGCAGTTCTTC. It translates to CASSRPLAGLNEQFF.

J is TRBJ2-1 and V is TRBV9, with TRBD2 matching over 13 bases. The J segment lost 12 bases and the V segment lost 4 bases, leaving 16 bases of the junction unmatched. The V gene's germline CDR1 is SGDLS and CDR2 YYNGEE. The CDR3 runs to 17 residues. The CDR3 spells CASSPNPLAGGPGGQFF. CDR3 nucleotides: TGTGCCAGCAGCCCAAACCCACTAGCGGGGGGGCCCGGTGGGCAGTTCTTC.

This chain uses TRBV6-1 with TRBJ1-2; D perhaps matches TRBD1 (6 bases). The CDR3 extends over 14 amino acids. The V gene lost 1 base and the J gene lost 4 bases, with 10 bases spanning the gap. Germline CDR1 and CDR2: MNHNS and SASEGT. CDR3 residues: CASSEGGGVYGYTF. The CDR3 coding sequence is TGTGCCAGCAGTGAAGGGGGGGGCGTCTATGGCTACACCTTC.

The chain carries TRBV7-6 and TRBJ1-5; D perhaps matches TRBD1 (5 bases). The V end lost 2 bases, the J end lost 3 bases, and 11 bases lay between the germline ends. The CDR3 consists of 15 residues. Germline lookup yields CDR1 SGHVS and CDR2 FNYEAQ. DNA of the CDR3: TGTGCCAGCAGCTTATTGGGGGGGGACAATCAGCCCCAGCATTTT. Protein: CASSLLGGDNQPQHF.

V and J are TRBV7-9 and TRBJ2-7, with 14 bases identical to TRBD2. Germline CDR1 reads SEHNR; CDR2 reads FQNEAQ (reference sequence). This CDR3 has 14 amino acids. The V gene end was trimmed by 4 bases and the J gene end by 6 bases; junction bases not matched to a gene: 2. The CDR3 DNA reads as TGTGCCAGCAGCTCGACTAGCGGGAGGGCCGAGCAGTACTTC. This gives the protein CASSSTSGRAEQYF.

This clone appeared a few times. This sequence joins TRBV6-2 or TRBV6-3 and TRBJ1-5; TRBD1 matches at 9 bases. CDR3 length equals 16 residues. Germline assignment: CDR1 MNHEY and CDR2 SVGEGT. Trimming took 2 bases from V and 4 from J; bases not matched to a gene: 6. As DNA, the CDR3 is TGTGCCAGCAGTTACACACCGGGACAGGGAAATCAGCCCCAGCATTTT. As protein: CASSYTPGQGNQPQHF.

The chain links TRBV7-3 to TRBJ2-3; D uncertain. Germline CDR1 and CDR2: SGHTA and FQGTGA. The CDR3 has 12 residues. Between the trimmed V and J ends, which lost 4 bases and 6 bases, there was a span of 8 bases. CDR3 sequence: CASSSRRDTQYF. The CDR3, as DNA: TGTGCCAGCAGCTCACGGCGGGATACGCAGTATTTT.

CDR3 sequence reads: CSVVSVRGKYGYTF. In nucleotides, the CDR3 is TGCAGCGTTGTCTCGGTCAGGGGGAAATATGGCTACACCTTC. V is TRBV29-1 and J is TRBJ1-2; 7 bases map to TRBD1. Germline CDR1 is SQVTM and CDR2 is ANQGSEA. This CDR3 spans 14 amino acids. The V segment lost 4 bases and the J segment 5 bases; nucleotides outside the gene matches: 10.